This TCR beta chain was profiled in a study of blood T cell repertoires in COVID-19 (dated by TCRdb to about 2020). Study-wide context: The collaborator samples originated in the United States, Italy and Spain and spanned the acute and convalescent phases of COVID-19. Where HLA class I and class II types were available, the types were taken from metadata supplied by the sample provider, not from assay-based typing. Samples were obtained from the ongoing ImmuneRACE study (first 160 participants) and from about 1,300 subjects provided by 6 global collaborators. Nearly every sample came with metadata listing a de-identified subject ID, COVID-19 status, age in years and sex. The repertoires were released in a freely available public database intended as a resource for research on the immune response to SARS-CoV-2. The prospective study material was composed of cDNA or gDNA derived from T cells, B-cell-depleted T cells, or PBMCs. The dataset comprised deeply sampled blood TCRbeta repertoires from subjects exposed to, actively infected with, or recovered from COVID-19.

V is shortened by 4 bases, J by 3 bases, and the region joining them spans 9 bases. Counted from cysteine to phenylalanine, this CDR3 has 13 amino acids. The read is trimmed to its CDR3 DNA, 39 bases read in frame from base 1. Based on the germline V gene (reference sequence), the CDR1 and CDR2 sequences are LNHDA and SQIVND. In the case of this clone: Its antigen is unknown. Per-base qualities were not stored, and no clone one base away is much larger.

Collaborating institutions collected whole blood in K2EDTA tubes following their own protocols. For TCRbeta analysis, collaborators shipped samples in one of three forms: frozen whole blood, isolated PBMCs, or DNA extracted from either of those sample types. Overall study results and their limits: Clinical and demographic metadata were provided uncurated, with the amount varying by source and participant.

The immunoSEQ Assay, a bias-controlled multiplex PCR, was used to amplify TCRbeta CDR3 regions from genomic DNA. On the authors' methods: Within the assay, amplification of reference gene primers was used to estimate how many nucleated cells each sample contained. To quantify the absolute abundance of each unique TCRbeta CDR3 rearrangement, sequence reads were collapsed and filtered. For each sample, productive Simpson clonality was calculated as the square root of Simpson's diversity index over productive rearrangements. This immuneACCESS table, as held by TCRdb, lists in-frame sequences with V and J called but not all clones. Of the missing ones, under half trace to an unresolved V gene in checked studies; the others have no known cause. From that table come the V and J calls and clone size; the DNA was used to work out D and trimming. The sample table contains under 100,000 clones; only one count was recorded for about nine tenths of them. The ten largest clones capture roughly 5% of the sample.

The receptor was isolated from a middle-aged man with acute or convalescent COVID-19. The chain uses TRBV19 and TRBJ1-2; the D region possibly corresponds to TRBD1 (6 bases align). Sequences were obtained from peripheral blood. The DNA is as follows: TGTGCCAGTAGTACCACAGGGCACTATGGCTACACCTTC. This translates into CASSTTGHYGYTF.